This T cell receptor beta chain originates from a study of blood T cell repertoires in COVID-19. Overall study context: Donors in the United States, Italy and Spain gave samples during acute or convalescent COVID-19. The analysed material was cDNA or gDNA that came from T cells, B-cell-depleted T cells, or PBMCs.

Assay used: immunoSEQ multiplex PCR; TCRdb lists only in-frame clones, some missing. Of 250,000 to 350,000 clones listed, 88% are singletons. CDR1 and CDR2 from the germline V gene are MNHEY and SVGAGI. The CDR3 is 15 amino acids. Losses at the gene ends were 6 bases for V and 2 bases for J; bases not matched to a gene: 6. The chain couples TRBV6-5 to TRBJ1-5; the match to TRBD1 covers 8 bases. The clonotype comes from a woman in her twenties or thirties with COVID-19, enrolled during active disease. The sequenced material came from peripheral blood. In DNA form, the CDR3 reads TGTGCCAGCAGAAAGGACAGGGTGCGCAATCAGCCCCAGCATTTT. This encodes CASRKDRVRNQPQHF.